Listed below are T cell receptor beta chains from one sample, sequenced in a study of cytomegalovirus exposure and HLA in healthy donors. Here immunoSEQ multiplex PCR was the method, and the copy in TCRdb shows in-frame clones only, minus some. The data show some 54,000 clones, over 75% seen once. The sample was PBMCs. These receptors all stem from a man aged 18 to 35 in good health and CMV-seronegative. Both conserved end residues are part of each CDR3. The D gene is left open where the match is weak. Not every row has a clone size; where given, it reads once, few, many or a size class.

abundance: once; j_gene: TRBJ2-1; d_gene: TRBD2; v_gene: TRBV19; CDR3aa: CASSMGLRGDEQFF; CDR3nt: TGTGCCAGTAGTATGGGACTACGGGGCGATGAGCAGTTCTTC
abundance: NA; j_gene: TRBJ1-2; d_gene: NA; v_gene: TRBV7-9; CDR3aa: CASGRADSINYGYTF; CDR3nt: TGTGCCAGTGGGAGAGCAGACTCAATTAACTATGGCTACACCTTC
abundance: NA; j_gene: TRBJ1-1; d_gene: NA; v_gene: TRBV2; CDR3aa: CASSKQPMNTEAFF; CDR3nt: TGTGCCAGCAGTAAACAGCCCATGAACACTGAAGCTTTCTTT
abundance: NA; j_gene: TRBJ2-7; d_gene: NA; v_gene: TRBV19; CDR3aa: CATRRSGSYEQYF; CDR3nt: TGTGCCACCAGAAGAAGCGGCTCCTACGAGCAGTACTTC
abundance: NA; j_gene: TRBJ1-3; d_gene: NA; v_gene: TRBV4-1; CDR3aa: CASSLRQLSGNTIYF; CDR3nt: TGCGCCAGCAGCCTGAGACAGCTATCTGGAAACACCATATATTTT
abundance: NA; j_gene: TRBJ2-3; d_gene: TRBD2; v_gene: TRBV11-2; CDR3aa: CASSLTQRGFTDTQYF; CDR3nt: TGTGCCAGCAGCTTAACTCAGCGGGGATTCACAGATACGCAGTATTTT
abundance: NA; j_gene: TRBJ1-2; d_gene: NA; v_gene: TRBV28; CDR3aa: CASSSPSPVGGNYGYTF; CDR3nt: TGTGCCAGCAGTTCCCCCTCCCCGGTGGGAGGAAACTATGGCTACACCTTC
abundance: few; j_gene: TRBJ2-2; d_gene: TRBD2; v_gene: TRBV7-2; CDR3aa: CASSLVGLASGELFF; CDR3nt: TGTGCCAGCAGCTTAGTGGGACTAGCTTCAGGGGAGCTGTTTTTT
abundance: NA; j_gene: TRBJ1-5; d_gene: TRBD1; v_gene: TRBV2; CDR3aa: CASKGQGSQPQHF; CDR3nt: TGTGCCAGCAAGGGACAGGGAAGTCAGCCCCAGCATTTT
abundance: NA; j_gene: TRBJ2-1; d_gene: TRBD1; v_gene: TRBV5-5; CDR3aa: CASSLAQGAYNEQFF; CDR3nt: TGTGCCAGCAGCTTGGCGCAGGGGGCCTACAATGAGCAGTTCTTC
abundance: NA; j_gene: TRBJ2-1; d_gene: TRBD2; v_gene: TRBV9; CDR3aa: CASTRTSGSDEQFF; CDR3nt: TGTGCCAGCACCAGGACTAGCGGGAGCGATGAGCAGTTCTTC
abundance: NA; j_gene: TRBJ2-5; d_gene: TRBD2; v_gene: TRBV28; CDR3aa: CASAPKGTSGGRGTQYF; CDR3nt: TGTGCCAGCGCCCCTAAAGGGACTAGCGGAGGGAGGGGGACCCAGTACTTC
abundance: NA; j_gene: TRBJ2-3; d_gene: NA; v_gene: TRBV28; CDR3aa: CASSLREPRVQYF; CDR3nt: TGTGCCAGCAGTTTACGCGAACCAAGAGTGCAGTATTTT
abundance: NA; j_gene: TRBJ2-1; d_gene: NA; v_gene: TRBV2; CDR3aa: CASREGAYYNEQFF; CDR3nt: TGTGCCAGCAGGGAAGGCGCATACTACAATGAGCAGTTCTTC
abundance: NA; j_gene: TRBJ2-7; d_gene: NA; v_gene: TRBV4-1; CDR3aa: CASSQLRGYEQYF; CDR3nt: TGCGCCAGCAGCCAACTCCGGGGCTACGAGCAGTACTTC
abundance: medium-sized; j_gene: TRBJ2-2; d_gene: TRBD2; v_gene: TRBV6-4; CDR3aa: CASRTGGDTGELFF; CDR3nt: TGTGCCAGCAGAACGGGAGGGGACACCGGGGAGCTGTTTTTT
abundance: NA; j_gene: TRBJ2-1; d_gene: NA; v_gene: TRBV11-3; CDR3aa: CASSTYYNEQFF; CDR3nt: TGTGCCAGCAGCACCTACTACAATGAGCAGTTCTTC
abundance: NA; j_gene: TRBJ1-5; d_gene: NA; v_gene: TRBV5-5; CDR3aa: CASSLGVNSNQPQHF; CDR3nt: TGTGCCAGCAGCTTGGGAGTCAATAGCAATCAGCCCCAGCATTTT
abundance: NA; j_gene: TRBJ2-3; d_gene: NA; v_gene: TRBV5-1; CDR3aa: CASSLQGITDTQYF; CDR3nt: TGCGCCAGCAGCTTGCAGGGGATAACAGATACGCAGTATTTT
abundance: NA; j_gene: TRBJ2-5; d_gene: NA; v_gene: TRBV21-1; CDR3aa: CASSRQYRETQYF; CDR3nt: TGTGCCAGCAGCCGTCAGTATCGAGAGACCCAGTACTTC
abundance: NA; j_gene: TRBJ2-1; d_gene: TRBD2; v_gene: TRBV7-9; CDR3aa: CASSYTPSGLAGATSEQFF; CDR3nt: TGTGCCAGCAGCTACACGCCGTCCGGACTAGCGGGAGCTACAAGTGAGCAGTTCTTC
abundance: NA; j_gene: TRBJ2-1; d_gene: TRBD2; v_gene: TRBV27; CDR3aa: CASSLRTSGRIREQFF; CDR3nt: TGTGCCAGCAGTCTCCGGACTAGCGGGAGAATCCGTGAGCAGTTCTTC